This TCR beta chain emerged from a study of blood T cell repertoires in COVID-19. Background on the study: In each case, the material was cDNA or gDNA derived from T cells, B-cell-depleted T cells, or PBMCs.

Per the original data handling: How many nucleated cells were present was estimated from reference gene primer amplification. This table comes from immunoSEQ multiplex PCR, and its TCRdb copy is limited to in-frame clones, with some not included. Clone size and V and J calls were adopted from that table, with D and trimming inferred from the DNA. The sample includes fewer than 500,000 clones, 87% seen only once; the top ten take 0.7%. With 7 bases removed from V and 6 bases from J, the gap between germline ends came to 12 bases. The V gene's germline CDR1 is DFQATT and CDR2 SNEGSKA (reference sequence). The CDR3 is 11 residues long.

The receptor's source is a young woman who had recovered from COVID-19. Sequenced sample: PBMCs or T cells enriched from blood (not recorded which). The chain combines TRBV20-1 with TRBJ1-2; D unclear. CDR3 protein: CSVKRANGYTF. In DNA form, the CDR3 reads TGCAGTGTTAAGAGAGCTAATGGCTACACCTTC.